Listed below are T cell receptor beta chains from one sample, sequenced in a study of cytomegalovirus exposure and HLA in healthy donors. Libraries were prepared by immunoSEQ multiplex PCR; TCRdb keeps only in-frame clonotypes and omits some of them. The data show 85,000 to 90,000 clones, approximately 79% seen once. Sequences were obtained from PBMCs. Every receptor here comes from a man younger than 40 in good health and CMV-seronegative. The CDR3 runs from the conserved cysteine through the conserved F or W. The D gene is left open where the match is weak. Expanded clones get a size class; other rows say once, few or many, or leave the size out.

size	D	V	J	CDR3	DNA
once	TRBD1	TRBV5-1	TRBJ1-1	CASSGGTGTEAFF	TGCGCCAGCAGCGGAGGGACAGGGACTGAAGCTTTCTTT
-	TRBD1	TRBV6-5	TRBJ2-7	CASKRTWTGSYEQYF	TGTGCCAGCAAGAGAACCTGGACAGGGAGTTACGAGCAGTACTTC
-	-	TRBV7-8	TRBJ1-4	CASSLAMAATNEKLFF	TGTGCCAGCAGCTTAGCGATGGCCGCAACTAATGAAAAACTGTTTTTT
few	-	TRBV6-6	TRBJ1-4	CASYQGNGEKLFF	TGTGCCAGCTACCAGGGAAATGGGGAAAAACTGTTTTTT
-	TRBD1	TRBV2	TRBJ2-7	CASSWTGEAYEQYF	TGTGCCAGCAGTTGGACAGGGGAAGCCTACGAGCAGTACTTC
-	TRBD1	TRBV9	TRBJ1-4	CASSAADRGYEKLFF	TGTGCCAGCAGCGCAGCAGACAGGGGATATGAAAAACTGTTTTTT
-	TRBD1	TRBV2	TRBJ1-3	CASSETPRDSSGNTIYF	TGTGCCAGCAGTGAAACTCCCCGGGACAGCTCTGGAAACACCATATATTTT
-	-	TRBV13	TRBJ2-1	CASALGNYNEQFF	TGTGCCAGCGCCCTGGGCAACTACAATGAGCAGTTCTTC
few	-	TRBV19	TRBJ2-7	CASSRLLSYEQYF	TGTGCCAGTAGTCGACTTCTCTCCTACGAGCAGTACTTC
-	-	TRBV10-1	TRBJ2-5	CASSESAGRETQYF	TGCGCCAGCAGTGAGTCGGCGGGGCGGGAGACCCAGTACTTC
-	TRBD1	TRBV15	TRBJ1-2	CATSRDLGQGDGYTF	TGTGCCACCAGCAGAGACCTAGGACAGGGGGACGGCTACACCTTC
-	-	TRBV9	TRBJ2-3	CASSARGRGTGSDTQYF	TGTGCCAGCAGCGCCCGGGGACGGGGCACAGGGTCGGATACGCAGTATTTT
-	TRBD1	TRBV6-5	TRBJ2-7	CATEGTGLSSYEQYF	TGTGCCACCGAAGGGACAGGGTTAAGCTCCTACGAGCAGTACTTC
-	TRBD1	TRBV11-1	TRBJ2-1	CASCRQGTGNEQFF	TGTGCCAGCTGCCGACAGGGTACGGGAAATGAGCAGTTCTTC
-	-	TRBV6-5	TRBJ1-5	CASSYGQFNQPQHF	TGTGCCAGCAGTTACGGACAGTTCAATCAGCCCCAGCATTTT
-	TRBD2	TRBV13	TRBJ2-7	CASSLGLAGGLSSYEQYF	TGTGCCAGCAGCCTTGGACTAGCGGGGGGCTTAAGCTCCTACGAGCAGTACTTC
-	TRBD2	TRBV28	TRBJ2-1	CASRTSGGANNEQFF	TGTGCCAGCAGGACTAGCGGGGGGGCTAACAATGAGCAGTTCTTC
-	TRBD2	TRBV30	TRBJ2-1	CAWTSGYNEQFF	TGTGCCTGGACTAGCGGTTACAATGAGCAGTTCTTC
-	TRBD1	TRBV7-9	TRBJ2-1	CASSPGQGAYHEQFF	TGTGCCAGCAGCCCCGGACAGGGAGCCTACCATGAGCAGTTCTTC
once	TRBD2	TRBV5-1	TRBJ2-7	CASSLSGTRWEQYF	TGCGCCAGCAGCTTGAGCGGGACCCGTTGGGAGCAGTACTTC
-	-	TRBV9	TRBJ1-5	CASSQTGFNQPQHF	TGTGCCAGCAGCCAGACGGGGTTCAATCAGCCCCAGCATTTT
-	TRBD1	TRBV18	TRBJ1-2	CASSRGDSGDGYTF	TGTGCCAGCTCACGGGGGGACAGTGGGGATGGCTACACCTTC
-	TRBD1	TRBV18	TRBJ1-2	CASSPRQGLGGYTF	TGTGCCAGCTCACCACGACAGGGGCTCGGCGGCTACACCTTC
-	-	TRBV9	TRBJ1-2	CASSPIGGSRGYTF	TGTGCCAGCAGCCCCATCGGGGGATCGAGAGGCTACACCTTC
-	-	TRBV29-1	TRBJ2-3	CSVEGGGFRTDTQYF	TGCAGCGTTGAAGGTGGGGGGTTCCGCACAGATACGCAGTATTTT